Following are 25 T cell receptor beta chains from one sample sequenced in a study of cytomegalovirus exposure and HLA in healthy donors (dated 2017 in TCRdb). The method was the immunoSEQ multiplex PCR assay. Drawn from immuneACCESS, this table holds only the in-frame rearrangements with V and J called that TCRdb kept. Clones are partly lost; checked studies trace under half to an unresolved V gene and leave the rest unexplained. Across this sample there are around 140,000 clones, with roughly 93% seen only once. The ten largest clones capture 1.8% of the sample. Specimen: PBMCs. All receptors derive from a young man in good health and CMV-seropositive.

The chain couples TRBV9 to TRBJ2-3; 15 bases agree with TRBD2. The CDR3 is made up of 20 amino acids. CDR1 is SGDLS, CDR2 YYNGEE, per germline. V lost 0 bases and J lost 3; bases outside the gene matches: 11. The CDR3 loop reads CASSVGTSGRAYIRTDTQYF. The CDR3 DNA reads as TGTGCCAGCAGCGTAGGGACTAGCGGGAGGGCATATATTCGGACAGATACGCAGTATTTT.

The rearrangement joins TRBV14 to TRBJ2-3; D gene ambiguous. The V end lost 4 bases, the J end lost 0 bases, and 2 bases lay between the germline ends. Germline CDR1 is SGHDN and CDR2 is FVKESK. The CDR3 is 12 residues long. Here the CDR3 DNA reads TGTGCCAGCAGCCCTAGCACAGATACGCAGTATTTT. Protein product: CASSPSTDTQYF.

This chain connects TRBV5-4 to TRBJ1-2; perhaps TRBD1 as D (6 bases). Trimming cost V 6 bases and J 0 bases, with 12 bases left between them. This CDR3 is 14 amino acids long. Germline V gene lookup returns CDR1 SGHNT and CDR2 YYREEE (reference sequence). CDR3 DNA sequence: TGTGCCAGCAAGCTCCCAGGGGCTAACTATGGCTACACCTTC. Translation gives CASKLPGANYGYTF.

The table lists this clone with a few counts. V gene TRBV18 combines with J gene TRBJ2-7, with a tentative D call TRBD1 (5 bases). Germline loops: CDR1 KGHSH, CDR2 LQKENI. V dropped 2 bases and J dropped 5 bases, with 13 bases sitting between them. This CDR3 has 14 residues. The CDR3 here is CASSPGQGRNEQYF. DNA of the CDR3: TGTGCCAGCTCACCAGGCCAGGGTCGCAACGAGCAGTACTTC. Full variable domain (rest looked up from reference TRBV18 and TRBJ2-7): NAGVMQNPRHLVRRRGQEARLRCSPMKGHSHVYWYRQLPEEGLKFMVYLQKENIIDESGMPKERFSAEFPKEGPSILRIQQVVRGDSAAYFCASSPGQGRNEQYFGPGTRLTVT.

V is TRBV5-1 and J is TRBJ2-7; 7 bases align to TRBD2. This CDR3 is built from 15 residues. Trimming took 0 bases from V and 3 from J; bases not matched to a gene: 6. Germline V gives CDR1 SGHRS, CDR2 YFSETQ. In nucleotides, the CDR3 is TGCGCCAGCAGCTTGGAGGCGGGAGTCTACTACGAGCAGTACTTC. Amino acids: CASSLEAGVYYEQYF.

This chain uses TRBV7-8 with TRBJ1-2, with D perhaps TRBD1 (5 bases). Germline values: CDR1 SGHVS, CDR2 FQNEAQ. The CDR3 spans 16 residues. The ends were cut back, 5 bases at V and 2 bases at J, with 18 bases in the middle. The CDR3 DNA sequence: TGTGCCAGCAGCCCTACCCAGGGCGTGAGGAACTATGGCTACACCTTC. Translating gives CASSPTQGVRNYGYTF.

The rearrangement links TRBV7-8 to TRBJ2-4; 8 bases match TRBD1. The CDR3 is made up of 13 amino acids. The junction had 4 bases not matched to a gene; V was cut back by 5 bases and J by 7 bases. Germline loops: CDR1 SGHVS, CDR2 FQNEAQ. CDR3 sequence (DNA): TGTGCCAGCAGCCCCGACAGGGGTAACATTCAGTACTTC. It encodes CASSPDRGNIQYF.

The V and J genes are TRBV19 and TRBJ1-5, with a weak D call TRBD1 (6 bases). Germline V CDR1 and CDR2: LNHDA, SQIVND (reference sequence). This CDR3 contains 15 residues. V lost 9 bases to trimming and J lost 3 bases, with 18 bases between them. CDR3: CASLSQGFINQPQHF. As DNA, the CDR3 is TGTGCCAGCCTGTCACAGGGTTTCATCAATCAGCCCCAGCATTTT. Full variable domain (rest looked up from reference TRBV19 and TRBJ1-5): DGGITQSPKYLFRKEGQNVTLSCEQNLNHDAMYWYRQDPGQGLRLIYYSQIVNDFQKGDIAEGYSVSREKKESFPLTVTSAQKNPTAFYLCASLSQGFINQPQHFGDGTRLSIL.

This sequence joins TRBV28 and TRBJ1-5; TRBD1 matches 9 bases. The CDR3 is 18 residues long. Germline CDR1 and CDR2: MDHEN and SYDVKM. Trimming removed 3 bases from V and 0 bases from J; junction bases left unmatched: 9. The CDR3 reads CASSLGQGGTYSNQPQHF. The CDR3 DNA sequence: TGTGCCAGCAGTTTGGGACAGGGTGGTACTTATAGCAATCAGCCCCAGCATTTT.

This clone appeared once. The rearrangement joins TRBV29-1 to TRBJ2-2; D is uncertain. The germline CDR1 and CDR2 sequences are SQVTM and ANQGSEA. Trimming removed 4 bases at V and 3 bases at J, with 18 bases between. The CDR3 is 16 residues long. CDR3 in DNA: TGCAGCGTTGCGATCCAACCCCTCTCGGACACCGGGGAGCTGTTTTTT. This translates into CSVAIQPLSDTGELFF.

The CDR3 spells CASSEEGGPLYEQYF. DNA for the CDR3: TGTGCCAGCAGTGAAGAGGGGGGGCCCCTCTACGAGCAGTACTTC. This chain uses TRBV6-1 with TRBJ2-7, with D perhaps TRBD2 (7 bases). V was trimmed by 1 base and J by 3 bases, leaving 13 bases between them. The CDR3 is 15 amino acids. Germline CDR1 is MNHNS and CDR2 is SASEGT.

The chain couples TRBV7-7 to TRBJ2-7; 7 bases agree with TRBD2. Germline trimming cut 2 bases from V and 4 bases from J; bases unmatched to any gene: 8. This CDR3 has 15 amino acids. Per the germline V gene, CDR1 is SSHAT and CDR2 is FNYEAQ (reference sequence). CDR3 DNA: TGTGCCAGCAGCTTACGTCCGGGAGGCTATTACGAGCAGTACTTC. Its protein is CASSLRPGGYYEQYF.

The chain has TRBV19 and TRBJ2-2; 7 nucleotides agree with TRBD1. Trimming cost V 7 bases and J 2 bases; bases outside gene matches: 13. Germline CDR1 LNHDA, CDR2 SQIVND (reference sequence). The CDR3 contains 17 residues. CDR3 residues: CASTHPPTGTNTGELFF. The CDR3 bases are TGTGCCAGTACTCATCCGCCGACAGGGACCAACACCGGGGAGCTGTTTTTT.

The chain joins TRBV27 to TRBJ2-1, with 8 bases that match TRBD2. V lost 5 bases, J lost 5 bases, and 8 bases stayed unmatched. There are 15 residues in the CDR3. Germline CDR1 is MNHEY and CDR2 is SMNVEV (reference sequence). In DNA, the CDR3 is TGTGCCAGCAGTGGAGCGGGAGTGTCGCACAATGAGCAGTTCTTC. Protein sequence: CASSGAGVSHNEQFF.

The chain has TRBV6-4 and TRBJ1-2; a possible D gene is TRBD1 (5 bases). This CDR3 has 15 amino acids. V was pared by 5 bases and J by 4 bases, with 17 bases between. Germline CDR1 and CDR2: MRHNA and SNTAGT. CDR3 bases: TGTGCCAGCAGTCTTGCTGGGGGGACTGCCTATGGCTACACCTTC. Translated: CASSLAGGTAYGYTF.

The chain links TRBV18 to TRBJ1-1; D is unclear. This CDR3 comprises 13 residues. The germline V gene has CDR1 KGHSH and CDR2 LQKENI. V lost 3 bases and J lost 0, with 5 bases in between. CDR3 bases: TGTGCCAGCTCACCCGACATGAACACTGAAGCTTTCTTT. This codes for CASSPDMNTEAFF.

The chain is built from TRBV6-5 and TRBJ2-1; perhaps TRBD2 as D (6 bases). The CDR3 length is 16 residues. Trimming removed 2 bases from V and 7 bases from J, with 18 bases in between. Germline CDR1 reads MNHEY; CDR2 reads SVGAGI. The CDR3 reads CASSYLARLEGNEQFF. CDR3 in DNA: TGTGCCAGCAGTTACCTAGCGAGACTAGAGGGTAATGAGCAGTTCTTC.

CDR3 sequence reads: CASSLRDTGELFF. The CDR3 DNA reads as TGTGCCAGCAGCTTGAGGGACACCGGGGAGCTGTTTTTT. This sequence joins TRBV7-9 and TRBJ2-2; possibly TRBD2 for D (5 bases). The CDR3 spans 13 residues. Between the trimmed V and J ends, which lost 3 bases and 3 bases, there was a span of 5 bases. The V gene's germline CDR1 is SEHNR and CDR2 FQNEAQ (reference sequence). Using reference TRBV7-9 and TRBJ2-2 for the parts outside the CDR3, the full variable domain is DTGVSQNPRHKITKRGQNVTFRCDPISEHNRLYWYRQTLGQGPEFLTYFQNEAQLEKSRLLSDRFSAERPKGSFSTLEIQRTEQGDSAMYLCASSLRDTGELFFGEGSRLTVL.

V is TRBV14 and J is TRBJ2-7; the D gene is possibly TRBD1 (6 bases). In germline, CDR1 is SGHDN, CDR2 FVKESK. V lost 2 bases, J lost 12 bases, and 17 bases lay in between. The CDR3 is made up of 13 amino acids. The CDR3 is CASSQTTGTPLYF. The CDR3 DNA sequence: TGTGCCAGCAGCCAAACCACAGGGACGCCCCTGTACTTC.

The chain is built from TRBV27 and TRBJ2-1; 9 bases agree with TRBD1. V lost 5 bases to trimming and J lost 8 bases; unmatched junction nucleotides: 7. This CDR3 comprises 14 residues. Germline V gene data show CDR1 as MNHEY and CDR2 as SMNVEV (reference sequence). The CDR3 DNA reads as TGTGCCAGCAGTCCCGGGACAGGGAACCATGAGCAGTTCTTC. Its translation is CASSPGTGNHEQFF.

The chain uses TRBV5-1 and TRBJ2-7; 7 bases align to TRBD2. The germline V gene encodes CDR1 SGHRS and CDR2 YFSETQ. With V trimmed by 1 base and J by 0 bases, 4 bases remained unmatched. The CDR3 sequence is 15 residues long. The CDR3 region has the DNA TGCGCCAGCAGCTTGACCGGGGACTACTCCTACGAGCAGTACTTC. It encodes CASSLTGDYSYEQYF.

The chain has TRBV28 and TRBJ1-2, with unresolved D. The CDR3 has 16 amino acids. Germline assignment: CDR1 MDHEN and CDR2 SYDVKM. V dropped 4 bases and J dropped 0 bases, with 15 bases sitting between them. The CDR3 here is CASSWFGESANYGYTF. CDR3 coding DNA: TGTGCCAGCAGTTGGTTCGGGGAATCGGCTAACTATGGCTACACCTTC.

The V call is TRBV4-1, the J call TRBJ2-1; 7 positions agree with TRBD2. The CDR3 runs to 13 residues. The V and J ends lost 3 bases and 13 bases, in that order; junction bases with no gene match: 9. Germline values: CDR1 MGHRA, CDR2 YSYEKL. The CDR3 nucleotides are TGCGCCAGCAGCCACGTGGGGGGGGTTGGACAGTTCTTC. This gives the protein CASSHVGGVGQFF.

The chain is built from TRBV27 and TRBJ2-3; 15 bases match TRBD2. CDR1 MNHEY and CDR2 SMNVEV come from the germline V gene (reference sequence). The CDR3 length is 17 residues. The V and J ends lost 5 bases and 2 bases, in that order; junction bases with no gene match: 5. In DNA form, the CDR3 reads TGTGCCAGCAGTCCCGGGACTAGCGGGAGGTTCACAGATACGCAGTATTTT. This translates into CASSPGTSGRFTDTQYF.

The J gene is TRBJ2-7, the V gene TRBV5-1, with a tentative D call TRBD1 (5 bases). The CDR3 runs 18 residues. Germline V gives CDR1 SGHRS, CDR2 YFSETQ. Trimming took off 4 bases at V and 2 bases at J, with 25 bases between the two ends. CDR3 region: CASSVFNPGQGVAYEQYF. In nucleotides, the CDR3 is TGCGCCAGCAGCGTCTTTAACCCCGGACAAGGAGTCGCCTACGAGCAGTACTTC.